This TCR beta chain was profiled in a study of cytomegalovirus exposure and HLA in healthy donors. About the study: A preliminary data release comprised tens of millions of unique TCRs obtained from HLA-typed donors. Study-wide findings and caveats: Rare TCR sequences dominated, though some public TCRs recurred in many donors. Earlier analysis yielded a pattern in which most TCR beta V segments were productive about 90% or about 30% of the time. The only immune exposure information that was available was CMV serostatus.

Worth noting for this clone: Antigen specificity is unknown.

Researchers ran the PCR with 60 Vbeta and 13 Jbeta primers. Here immunoSEQ multiplex PCR was the method, and the copy in TCRdb shows in-frame clones only, minus some. Here the sample spans over 110,000 clones, more than 60% being singletons. This clonotype was sampled from a woman in her fifties or sixties in good health and CMV-seropositive. Sequencing was done on a sample of PBMCs.

CDR3 nucleotide sequence: TGCGCCAGCCGACAGGGATCCTACGAGCAGTACTTC. This encodes CASRQGSYEQYF. The genes are TRBV5-1 and TRBJ2-7; 7 nucleotides match TRBD1. The junction had 2 bases not matched to a gene; V was cut back by 7 bases and J by 1 base. The CDR3 covers 12 residues. CDR1 is SGHRS, CDR2 YFSETQ, per germline. Filled out from reference TRBV5-1 and TRBJ2-7, the complete variable domain reads KAGVTQTPRYLIKTRGQQVTLSCSPISGHRSVSWYQQTPGQGLQFLFEYFSETQRNKGNFPGRFSGRQFSNSRSEMNVSTLELGDSALYLCASRQGSYEQYFGPGTRLTVT.